This is a list of T cell receptor beta chains from one sample in a study of CXCR3-negative and CXCR3-positive naive CD8 T cells. TCRdb reprocessed the 5' RACE reads and stores each CDR3 protein as one record, lacking DNA. The sample's table shows some 85,000 distinct CDR3 sequences. Source material: naive CXCR3+ CD8+ T cells from blood. All receptors derive from a human donor in good health. Some clones in this sample may be carry-over from other donors' samples. CDR3s include the opening cysteine and the closing phenylalanine or tryptophan.

j_call	v_call	cdr3_aa
TRBJ1-1	TRBV7-2	CASSLIREDGGEAFF
TRBJ2-5	TRBV28	CASSSHRGMEGETQYF
TRBJ2-7	TRBV14	CASSPRGQGAYEQYF
TRBJ2-3	TRBV20-1	CSAPRLAGEADTQYF
TRBJ2-3	TRBV29-1	CSVFGPTSGGSSDTQYF
TRBJ2-7	TRBV29-1	CSVELGSSYQQYF
TRBJ2-1	TRBV5-1	CASSLTGGDSYNEQFF
TRBJ2-2	TRBV3-1	CASSPQGGGRPGELFF
TRBJ2-3	TRBV7-9	CASSGIGSLTDTQYF
TRBJ2-4	TRBV29-1	CSVAEAIAKNIQYF
TRBJ2-1	TRBV28	CATSRQVGGNEQFF
TRBJ2-6	TRBV29-1	CSVESYRAFRGETSGANVLTF
TRBJ1-1	TRBV6-2/TRBV6-3	CASCQGGDTEAFF
TRBJ2-5	TRBV29-1	CSVEDDDRGETQYF
TRBJ2-1	TRBV6-2/TRBV6-3	CASSYPHEQFF
TRBJ1-1	TRBV29-1	CSVDYRGNTEAFF
TRBJ2-2	TRBV15	CATSRGPGLAGLKPGELFF
TRBJ1-5	TRBV6-5	CASSYSAYQPQHF
TRBJ1-1	TRBV5-4	CASSLDRTSNTEAFF